The T cell receptor beta chain under discussion was sequenced for a study of cytomegalovirus exposure and HLA in healthy donors. In the case of this clone: No antigen is known for it.

J was trimmed by 2 bases and V by 1 base; bases with no gene match: 8. The CDR3 spans 20 residues. Germline CDR1 reads LGHNA; CDR2 reads YNFKEQ. Vbeta (60) and Jbeta (13) primers were used in the PCR. Assay: immunoSEQ multiplex PCR; the TCRdb copy retains only in-frame clones and omits some. The sample holds 150,000 to 200,000 clones, about 85% seen once. Study observations and caveats: Using a false discovery rate of 0.05, a later analysis showed that approximately 17,000 TCR beta sequences were associated with HLA alleles. Productive status was seen about 90% or about 30% of the time for most TCR beta V segments in an earlier analysis.

The V and J genes are TRBV4-2 and TRBJ2-1; TRBD2 matches at 16 bases. The material sequenced was PBMCs. This receptor was taken from a male donor in good health and CMV-seropositive. In DNA form, the CDR3 reads TGTGCCAGCAGCCAAGCCCCGGGACTAGCGGGAGGGGGGACCTACAATGAGCAGTTCTTC. Protein product: CASSQAPGLAGGGTYNEQFF.